Only a few counts were recorded for the clone carrying this T cell receptor beta chain. The germline CDR1 and CDR2 sequences are MNHEY and SMNVEV (reference sequence). The V end lost 8 bases, the J end lost 1 base, and 12 bases lay between the germline ends. The CDR3 contains 13 residues. The sample belongs to a study of metastatic and nonmetastatic thyroid tumors. Background on the study: Repertoire data that came from the blood and tumor or nodule tissue of malignant and benign thyroid patients were compared.

There were no patients who had received any treatment before thyroid surgery. TCRdb re-called the PCR reads through MiXCR. Among approximately 35,000 clones, 35% were seen once, and the ten largest hold 20% to 25%. The sequenced sample consisted of tumor tissue. The J gene is TRBJ2-7, the V gene TRBV27; D is perhaps TRBD2 (6 bases). This TCR was sampled from a female donor with papillary thyroid cancer or a benign thyroid nodule (not recorded which). Some clones in this sample may be carry-over from other donors' samples. The CDR3: CASPPGGSYEQYF. Written as DNA, the CDR3 is TGTGCCAGCCCCCCCGGGGGATCCTACGAGCAGTACTTC.